The clone carrying this TCR beta chain was recorded a few times. Its antigen is undetermined. This specimen comes from a study of graft-versus-host responses after intestinal transplantation. Turning to the study itself: Each transplant was multivisceral, liver-intestinal, or isolated intestinal. Anti-thymocyte globulin induction, then tacrolimus and steroids for around 3 years, went to all recipients.

Study findings and constraints: Patients who carried graft-donor T cell macrochimerism also had high graft-versus-host to host-versus-graft clonal ratios in their allografts. Some GvH clones were seen earlier in gut or blood, suggesting intestinal origin.

Sequencing used immunoSEQ multiplex PCR; TCRdb keeps in-frame clones, though not all of them. The sample shows some 31,000 clones, 85% to 95% of them seen only once. V lost 0 bases, J lost 2 bases, and 2 bases lay in between. This CDR3 has 13 residues. Germline V gene data show CDR1 as SGHRS and CDR2 as YFSETQ. The specimen was PBMCs, collected 66 days after intestinal transplant. The TCR sequence derives from a human patient who received an intestinal transplant, so some T cells may come from the graft donor. V is TRBV5-1 and J is TRBJ2-2; D is unclear. The CDR3 is CASSLGNTGELFF. As DNA, the CDR3 is TGCGCCAGCAGCTTGGGCAACACCGGGGAGCTGTTTTTT.